The clone carrying this T cell receptor beta chain was seen a handful of times. Its matching antigen is unknown. CDR1 is MGHRA, CDR2 YSYEKL, per germline. J was trimmed by 1 base and V by 4 bases; bases with no gene match: 11. The CDR3 sequence is 17 residues long. This sample stems from a study of T-cell memory formation after mild COVID-19. Whole-study findings and limits: The study found contracting CD4+ clones mainly in CM and EM and contracting CD8+ clones in EMRA.

TCRdb re-derived calls from the 5' RACE reads in MiXCR, one entry per CDR3 protein. The sample records about 110,000 distinct CDR3 sequences, roughly 19% being singletons. This rearrangement joins TRBV4-1 to TRBJ2-3; TRBD2 matches 7 bases. The material sequenced was PBMCs or a T cell subset sorted from them (not recorded which). This TCR derives from a man younger than 30 who had mild COVID-19 (a few samples of this study predate the infection). Cell type and time point are not known. The CDR3 loop is CASSLGGRVSGTDTQYF. The CDR3 DNA follows: TGCGCCAGCAGCCTGGGAGGGAGGGTGAGTGGCACAGATACGCAGTATTTT.